This TCR beta chain appears in the sequencing data of a study of blood T cell repertoires in COVID-19. The data were produced by immunoSEQ multiplex PCR, yet TCRdb's version contains in-frame clones alone and is incomplete. The data contain 200,000 or so clones, roughly 80% of them singletons. The source is a woman older than 75 with acute or convalescent COVID-19. Sequenced input: peripheral blood.

Here the CDR3 reads CASSMRGLQETQYF. The CDR3, as DNA: TGTGCCAGTAGTATGAGAGGGCTTCAAGAGACCCAGTACTTC. The rearrangement joins TRBV19 to TRBJ2-5; maybe TRBD2 (5 bases). The V end lost 3 bases, the J end lost 2 bases, and 10 bases lay between the germline ends. This CDR3 comprises 14 residues. CDR1 is LNHDA and CDR2 is SQIVND in the germline V gene (reference sequence). The complete variable domain, with remaining parts taken from reference TRBV19 and TRBJ2-5, reads DGGITQSPKYLFRKEGQNVTLSCEQNLNHDAMYWYRQDPGQGLRLIYYSQIVNDFQKGDIAEGYSVSREKKESFPLTVTSAQKNPTAFYLCASSMRGLQETQYFGPGTRLLVL.